This T cell receptor beta chain stems from a study of response to subunit inactivated influenza vaccine. Study-wide findings and caveats: There was a suggestion from the authors that each seasonal influenza vaccination recruits few new T cells.

V lost 6 bases to trimming and J lost 3 bases; unmatched junction nucleotides: 7. CDR1 and CDR2 from the germline V gene are MNHEY and SVGEGT. There are 15 residues in the CDR3. Each CDR3 protein gets one entry after TCRdb re-called the RT-PCR reads with MiXCR. The sample comprises hundreds of thousands of distinct CDR3 sequences, 12% of which are singletons, and approximately 8.3% rests with the top ten. This clonotype was seen repeatedly, ten times or more. Its antigen is as yet unknown. The chain uses TRBV6-2 or TRBV6-3 and TRBJ2-7; 11 nucleotides align to TRBD2. The sample consisted of non-naive T cells sorted from PBMCs, taken 14 days before vaccination. This TCR was recovered from a man aged 50-59 years who received an inactivated influenza vaccine. For the CDR3, the DNA is TGTGCCAGCAGAAAGGGACTAGCGGAGCGCTACGAGCAGTACTTC. Protein: CASRKGLAERYEQYF.